The 22 T cell receptor beta chains below all came from one sample that was sequenced in a study of T-cell reconstitution after alpha-beta-depleted transplantation in children. Using unique molecular identifiers, the investigators prepared the TCRbeta library. Using its own MiXCR run on the PCR reads, TCRdb lists one record per CDR3 protein. The data contain 350,000 to 450,000 distinct CDR3 sequences, over 20% of them seen just once; the ten biggest clones take up 3% to 4.5%. Sequencing was performed on PBMCs from the stem cell graft donor, taken from the stem cell graft. The receptors stem from a human donor who donated a stem cell graft to a child with acute myeloid leukemia.

The chain joins TRBV15 to TRBJ2-7, with TRBD2 matching over 9 bases. The CDR3 runs 16 residues. Trimming at V came to 5 bases and at J to 5 bases, leaving 13 bases not matched to a gene. Looked up from germline, CDR1 is LNHNV and CDR2 is YYDKDF (reference sequence). DNA for the CDR3: TGTGCCACCAGCCCGGGGGGCGGGAGGGCGTCCCACGAGCAGTACTTC. Translation gives CATSPGGGRASHEQYF.

The genes are TRBV12-3 or TRBV12-4 and TRBJ2-1; D gene uncertain. V was pared by 4 bases and J by 6 bases, with 16 bases between. The CDR3 is 15 amino acids. DNA of the CDR3: TGTGCCAGCAGTTCCGACTTCCCGGTCCCCAATGAGCAGTTCTTC. It specifies CASSSDFPVPNEQFF.

This clonotype has a handful of counts. The chain is built from TRBV27 and TRBJ2-7; D might be TRBD1 (5 bases). The CDR3 is 12 amino acids. The germline V gene encodes CDR1 MNHEY and CDR2 SMNVEV (reference sequence). Trimming cost V 4 bases and J 6 bases, with 10 bases left between them. This CDR3 reads CASSSITGEQYF. In DNA form, the CDR3 reads TGTGCCAGCAGTTCCATTACAGGCGAGCAGTACTTC.

The V call is TRBV11-3, the J call TRBJ2-1; D is unclear. Per the germline V gene, CDR1 is SGHNT and CDR2 is YENEEA. With 1 base removed from V and 2 bases from J, the gap between germline ends came to 12 bases. The CDR3 is made up of 16 amino acids. The CDR3 coding sequence is TGTGCCAGCAGCTTAGCAGGTGACCAGCCCTACAATGAGCAGTTCTTC. It specifies CASSLAGDQPYNEQFF. The variable domain in full, with the rest retrieved from reference TRBV11-3 and TRBJ2-1, is EAGVVQSPRYKIIEKKQPVAFWCNPISGHNTLYWYLQNLGQGPELLIRYENEEAVDDSQLPKDRFSAERLKGVDSTLKIQPAELGDSAVYLCASSLAGDQPYNEQFFGPGTRLTVL.

This clonotype occurred many times. The rearrangement joins TRBV7-2 to TRBJ2-3; TRBD2 agrees at 9 bases. Germline V gene data show CDR1 as SGHTA and CDR2 as FQGNSA. This CDR3 has 15 residues. V gave up 5 bases and J gave up 3 bases; unmatched junction bases: 6. The CDR3 DNA follows: TGTGCCAGCAGCCTTAGCGGGAGAGTAACAGATACGCAGTATTTT. It yields the protein CASSLSGRVTDTQYF.

This clonotype was seen ten or more times. The chain links TRBV6-4 to TRBJ2-1; 9 bases fit TRBD2. There are 18 residues in the CDR3. With V trimmed by 0 bases and J by 2 bases, 8 bases remained unmatched. Germline values: CDR1 MRHNA, CDR2 SNTAGT. The DNA of the CDR3 is TGTGCCAGCAGTGACTCGACTAGCGGCGAGATGACCTACAATGAGCAGTTCTTC. It yields the protein CASSDSTSGEMTYNEQFF.

This clonotype has ten or more counts. The chain combines TRBV7-2 with TRBJ2-5; TRBD2 matches at 11 bases. Germline V lookup: CDR1 SGHTA, CDR2 FQGNSA. V trimming: 6 bases; J trimming: 3 bases; junction bases outside the gene matches: 0. This CDR3 spans 13 amino acids. The CDR3 reads CASRLAGEETQYF. DNA of the CDR3: TGTGCCAGCAGACTAGCGGGAGAAGAGACCCAGTACTTC.

The V gene is TRBV7-6, the J gene TRBJ2-7; 13 bases match TRBD2. V dropped 4 bases and J dropped 0; count of bases not matched to a gene: 6. Germline loops: CDR1 SGHVS, CDR2 FNYEAQ. The CDR3 consists of 17 residues. The CDR3 bases are TGTGCCAGCAGCTCCGGACTAGCGGGGGCTCTCTCCTACGAGCAGTACTTC. Translating it yields CASSSGLAGALSYEQYF.

This clonotype was counted many times. The chain uses TRBV12-3 or TRBV12-4 and TRBJ1-1; D is ambiguous. Trimming removed 3 bases at V and 0 bases at J, with 5 bases between. The CDR3 totals 13 residues. The CDR3 nucleotides are TGTGCCAGCAGTTTGGGAATGAACACTGAAGCTTTCTTT. Amino acid sequence: CASSLGMNTEAFF.

For this clonotype: Relative to the germline gene, one junction end is altered; a read error may explain this. The V gene is TRBV12-3 or TRBV12-4, the J gene TRBJ2-3; 9 positions match TRBD2. There are 16 residues in the CDR3. The CDR3 DNA sequence: TGTACCAGCTGCTTAAACCCTAGCGGGAATGTAGATACGCAGTATTTT. The encoded protein is CTSCLNPSGNVDTQYF.

Ten or more counts support this clonotype. This sequence joins TRBV12-3 or TRBV12-4 and TRBJ2-2; perhaps TRBD2 as D (6 bases). The V and J ends lost 5 bases and 7 bases respectively, with 14 bases between them. The CDR3 extends over 14 amino acids. The chain's CDR3 is CASSPTRKVGELFF. CDR3 sequence (DNA): TGTGCCAGCAGTCCGACTAGGAAAGTCGGGGAGCTGTTTTTT.

This clonotype was detected only a few times. The chain joins TRBV12-3 or TRBV12-4 to TRBJ1-2; D not resolved. Trimming cost V 6 bases and J 12 bases, with 14 bases left between them. The CDR3 sequence is 11 residues long. In nucleotides, the CDR3 is TGTGCCAGCAGAAACACTGTCGCGCACACCTTC. This codes for CASRNTVAHTF.

This clonotype appeared many times. This sequence joins TRBV20-1 and TRBJ1-1, with unresolved D. The CDR3 sequence is 12 residues long. Germline V CDR1 and CDR2: DFQATT, SNEGSKA (reference sequence). V shed 3 bases and J shed 1 base, with 6 bases lying between them. This chain's CDR3 is CSARSANTEAFF. As DNA, the CDR3 is TGCAGTGCTAGGTCAGCGAACACTGAAGCTTTCTTT.

This clonotype has ten or more counts. The chain combines TRBV13 with TRBJ1-1; D ambiguous. CDR1 PRHDT and CDR2 FYEKMQ come from the germline V gene (reference sequence). V gave up 5 bases and J gave up 1 base, with 8 bases separating them. The CDR3 is made up of 13 amino acids. CDR3 region: CASSPPQNTEAFF. The CDR3 DNA reads as TGTGCCAGCAGCCCCCCACAGAACACTGAAGCTTTCTTT. Based on the CDR3 plus reference TRBV13 and TRBJ1-1, the full variable domain is AAGVIQSPRHLIKEKRETATLKCYPIPRHDTVYWYQQGPGQDPQFLISFYEKMQSDKGSIPDRFSAQQFSDYHSELNMSSLELGDSALYFCASSPPQNTEAFFGQGTRLTVV.

The CDR3 bases are TGTGCCAGCAGTTTAGAGGGGCTTGGCAATCAGCCCCAGCATTTT. Amino acid sequence: CASSLEGLGNQPQHF. V gene TRBV27 combines with J gene TRBJ1-5; maybe TRBD1 (5 bases). The CDR3 is 15 amino acids. Per the germline V gene, CDR1 is MNHEY and CDR2 is SMNVEV (reference sequence). V was clipped by 2 bases and J by 2 bases, with 10 bases between them.

This clonotype came up many times. The gene calls are TRBV7-2 and TRBJ2-1; tentative D call: TRBD2 (6 bases). V lost 5 bases and J 7 bases, leaving 15 bases between the germline ends. CDR3 length equals 14 residues. Germline CDR1 is SGHTA and CDR2 is FQGNSA. CDR3 coding DNA: TGTGCCAGCAGCCAAATGACTAGACCTAATGAGCAGTTCTTC. This sequence encodes CASSQMTRPNEQFF.

About this clonotype itself: A much larger clone is a single base away; this may be a read error. The chain is built from TRBV12-3 or TRBV12-4 and TRBJ1-5; 7 bases fit TRBD1. The CDR3 length is 15 residues. CDR3 coding DNA: TGTGTCAGCAGTAAGGACAGGCCAAGCAATCAGCCCCAGCATTTT. It is translated as CVSSKDRPSNQPQHF.

Only a few counts were recorded for this clonotype. This sequence joins TRBV28 and TRBJ2-1, with 16 nucleotides matching TRBD2. Germline CDR1 MDHEN, CDR2 SYDVKM. After removal of 6 bases from V and 8 bases from J, the junction contained 10 bases not matched to a gene. The CDR3 sequence is 17 residues long. In DNA form, the CDR3 reads TGTGCCAGCAGCCCCGGGACTAGCGGGAGGGCCGGTCATGAGCAGTTCTTC. Its protein product is CASSPGTSGRAGHEQFF.

This chain connects TRBV29-1 to TRBJ2-1, with unresolved D. Per the germline V gene, CDR1 is SQVTM and CDR2 is ANQGSEA. The CDR3 runs 15 residues. V was clipped by 6 bases and J by 0 bases, with 15 bases between them. The CDR3 bases are TGCAGCGTCGAGGACGCGATCAGCTCCTACAATGAGCAGTTCTTC. Amino acids: CSVEDAISSYNEQFF.

In this sample, this clonotype turned up a few times. This chain connects TRBV20-1 to TRBJ2-1; 9 bases are a match to TRBD2. The CDR3 has 14 amino acids. The V segment lost 6 bases and the J segment 5 bases; nucleotides outside the gene matches: 8. Germline V gene sequence: CDR1 DFQATT, CDR2 SNEGSKA (reference sequence). In DNA form, the CDR3 reads TGCAGTGCAATTAGACTAGCGGTAAACAATGAGCAGTTCTTC. Translating it yields CSAIRLAVNNEQFF.

This clonotype appeared many times. This chain links TRBV29-1 with TRBJ1-1; D remains unclear. CDR1 is SQVTM, CDR2 ANQGSEA, per germline. V gave up 4 bases and J gave up 1 base, with 10 bases separating them. The CDR3 totals 13 residues. The CDR3 protein is CSVAPAGNTEAFF. CDR3 nucleotide sequence: TGCAGCGTTGCTCCGGCAGGGAACACTGAAGCTTTCTTT.

In its sample, this clonotype was seen many times. V and J are TRBV29-1 and TRBJ2-1; no clear D gene. The germline V gene has CDR1 SQVTM and CDR2 ANQGSEA. The CDR3 sequence is 11 residues long. V was clipped by 6 bases and J by 10 bases, with 13 bases between them. This CDR3 reads CSVADGREQFF. DNA of the CDR3: TGCAGCGTCGCAGACGGCAGGGAGCAGTTCTTC.